A selection of T cell receptor beta chains follows, all from one sample in a study of T-cell reconstitution after alpha-beta-depleted transplantation in children. TCRdb ran MiXCR on the PCR reads and lists one entry per CDR3 protein. The repertoire holds 540,000 or so distinct CDR3 sequences, with more than 20% as singletons. This specimen was PBMCs, mostly from graft donor cells, taken 360 days after TCRalphabeta/CD19-depleted stem cell transplant. The receptors stem from a boy younger than two who had a stem cell transplant for acute myeloid leukemia, so the T cells may come from the graft donor. Each CDR3 is given with its conserved first and last residue. Each record gives: V gene, CDR3 protein.

TRBV20-1,CSASGGTRYTF
TRBV6-4,CASPPPRRRNTEAFF
TRBV6-2/TRBV6-3,CASSTPSDTNPYEQYF
TRBV4-1,CASSQVRFDEQFF
TRBV5-1,CASSLDRGRLDTQYF
TRBV6-1,CASSPGPQGSPLHF
TRBV21-1,CASSKGVTEAFF
TRBV24-1,CATSDRFIGGANNEQFF
TRBV20-1,CSARVGEKLFF
TRBV7-9,CASSMRGYEQYF
TRBV6-5,CASSYLWGQGGEKLFF
TRBV6-1,CASGRWGGRDLKEAFF
TRBV28,CATTSGGGETQYF
TRBV5-1,CASSLDPLTRSGQETQYF
TRBV30,CAWNPDSFTEAFF
TRBV28,CASSFVPYEQYF
TRBV5-6,CASRTGGGSINEQFF
TRBV5-1,CASSRAGTGFETQYF
TRBV12-3/TRBV12-4,CASRSVRPEQFF
TRBV4-1,CASSQDGAGGYEQYF
TRBV29-1,CSVGDSNGAKNGYTF
TRBV20-1,CSARQLGQGENYGYTF
TRBV7-6,CASSLAGGDNSPLHF
TRBV12-3/TRBV12-4,CASSTGQGQSPLHF
TRBV12-3/TRBV12-4,CASSSRRGTNEKLFF
TRBV12-3/TRBV12-4,CASRVWGAGDTQYF
TRBV20-1,CSASPGGGGHYNEQFF
TRBV9,CASSVDAFNTGELFF
TRBV24-1,CATSPGLDTGELFF
TRBV7-2,CASSRGLTNTGELFF
TRBV29-1,CSVVGDREKLFF
TRBV20-1,CSARDSLIDEKLFF
TRBV20-1,CSAMGQPLAKNIQYF
TRBV28,CASSPPGPTGDTQYF
TRBV7-6,CASSLSKSGTSLTGQFF
TRBV20-1,CSARQASSTDTQYF
TRBV5-1,CASSLSRGSNEQFF
TRBV29-1,CSVELGGQETQYF
TRBV18,CASSPTGTESNEQFF
TRBV6-1,CASSEMTRNNEQFF
TRBV7-2,CASSLSGGAMSYNEQFF
TRBV28,CASSSPQEYTDTQYF
TRBV6-1,CASSRHLGQGVSTDTQYF
TRBV20-1,CSARATGTYNSPLHF
TRBV20-1,CSARGVRGTGELFF
TRBV5-1,CASSFNPGGRTPDTQYF
TRBV12-3/TRBV12-4,CASSLWDSDYEQYF
TRBV14,CASSKEAGLYGYTF
TRBV24-1,CATSDRDRTYNEQFF
TRBV11-2,CASSQVDRRNTEAFF
TRBV29-1,CSVAGKLNTEAFF
TRBV6-5,CASTVTRTRYNEQFF
TRBV13,CASSFGLFEAFF
TRBV6-5,CASSYSPSGMTYETQYF
TRBV4-3,CASSHAGHSNNEQFF
TRBV12-3/TRBV12-4,CASSLGGRAETQYF
TRBV3-1,CASSQGPSLRAEGAFF